This is a list of T cell receptor beta chains from one sample in a study of graft-versus-host responses after intestinal transplantation. Their cognate antigens are unknown. The table came from immunoSEQ multiplex PCR; TCRdb's copy has only in-frame clones and leaves some out. Of some 85,000 clones listed, around 87% are singletons. The sequencing here drew on unstimulated CD8+ T cells sorted from spleen or lymph node cells, taken before transplant. The source of these receptors is a human donor who was the organ donor for an intestinal transplant. Each CDR3 is given without its conserved first and last residue.

>TRBJ2-7|TRBV7-9
ASSPPDGEGFYEQY
>TRBJ1-4|TRBV30
AWFWGRETEKLF
>TRBJ1-2|TRBV6-1
ASSDEMGQAEGYT
>TRBJ1-2|TRBV5-6
ASSCRFDRVGCYGYT
>TRBJ1-5|TRBV6-5
ASSLIIQSQH
>TRBJ1-2|TRBV5-4
ASSPGQEVYYGYT
>TRBJ1-1|TRBV11-2
ASSLGARATGRLNTEAF
>TRBJ1-6|TRBV2
ASRVGQGFSSYNSPLH
>TRBJ2-7|TRBV5-4
ASSLVGNGYEQY
>TRBJ2-2|TRBV7-4
ASSPRGLGELF
>TRBJ2-7|TRBV7-8
ASSFSGGSPYEQY
>TRBJ2-7|TRBV6-1
ASSGEVGTGGYEQY
>TRBJ2-2|TRBV10-1
AFTRDTDTGELF
>TRBJ2-7|TRBV4-2
ASSQDPSGVYEQY
>TRBJ2-3|TRBV5-6
ASQGGKLGGTSTDTQY
>TRBJ2-5|TRBV4-2
ASSPGPPGETQY
>TRBJ2-7|TRBV4-1
ASSQGSGLAGEQY
>TRBJ1-2|TRBV7-6
ASSLAEWAGYT
>TRBJ2-1|TRBV5-1
ASSFIPEDEQF
>TRBJ2-3|TRBV27
ASKTGGTDTQY
>TRBJ1-2|TRBV18
ASSPPGQGHYGYT
>TRBJ2-5|TRBV4-1
ASSQTGTETQY
>TRBJ1-5|TRBV4-1
ASSQENPGGKYSNQPQH
>TRBJ2-3|TRBV11-2
ASSLLAGDTYTDTQY
>TRBJ2-5|TRBV7-9
ASSSGLAGERETQY
>TRBJ2-7|TRBV6-6
ASSRDRVRYEQY
>TRBJ2-3|TRBV28
ASSLKSPIAATDTQY
>TRBJ2-5|TRBV27
ASTWVRGETQY
>TRBJ1-6|TRBV7-8
ASSLAPRPKHNSPLH
>TRBJ1-5|TRBV28
ASVNSGSNQPQH
>TRBJ1-4|TRBV28
ASSLSPGTGGRELF
>TRBJ1-2|TRBV20-1
SIYINYGYT
>TRBJ2-7|TRBV14
ASSHMRDDSYEQY
>TRBJ2-1|TRBV29-1
SVEVQGGNEQF